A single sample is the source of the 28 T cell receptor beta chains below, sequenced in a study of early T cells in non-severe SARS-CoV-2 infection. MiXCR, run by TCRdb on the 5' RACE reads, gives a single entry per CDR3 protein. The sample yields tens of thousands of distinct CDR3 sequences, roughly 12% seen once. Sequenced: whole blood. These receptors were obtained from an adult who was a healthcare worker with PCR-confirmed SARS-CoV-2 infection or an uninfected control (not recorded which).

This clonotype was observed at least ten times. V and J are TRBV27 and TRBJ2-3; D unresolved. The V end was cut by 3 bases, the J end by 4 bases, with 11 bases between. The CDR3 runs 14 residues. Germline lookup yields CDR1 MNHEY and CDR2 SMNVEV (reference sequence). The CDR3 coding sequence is TGTGCCAGCAGTTTTCAAGGGATCTCAGATACGCAGTATTTT. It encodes CASSFQGISDTQYF.

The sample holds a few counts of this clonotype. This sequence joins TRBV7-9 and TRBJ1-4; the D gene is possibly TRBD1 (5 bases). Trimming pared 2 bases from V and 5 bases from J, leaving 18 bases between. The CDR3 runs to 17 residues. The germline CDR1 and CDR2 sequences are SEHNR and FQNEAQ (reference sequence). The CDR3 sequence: CASSLLGQGKPNEKLFF. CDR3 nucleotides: TGTGCCAGCAGCTTACTCGGGCAGGGAAAGCCGAATGAAAAACTGTTTTTT.

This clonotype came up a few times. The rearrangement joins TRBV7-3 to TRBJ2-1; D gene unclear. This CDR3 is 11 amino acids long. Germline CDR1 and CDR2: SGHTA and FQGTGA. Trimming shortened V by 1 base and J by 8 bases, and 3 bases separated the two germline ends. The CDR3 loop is CASSLKDEQFF. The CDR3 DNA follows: TGTGCCAGCAGCTTAAAAGATGAGCAGTTCTTC.

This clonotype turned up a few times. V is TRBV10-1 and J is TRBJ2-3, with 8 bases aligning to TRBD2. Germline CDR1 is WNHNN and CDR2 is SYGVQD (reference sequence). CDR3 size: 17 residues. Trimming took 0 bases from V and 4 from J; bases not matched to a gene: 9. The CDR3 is CASSESTSAKGPDTQYF. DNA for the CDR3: TGCGCCAGCAGTGAGTCGACTAGCGCTAAGGGCCCAGATACGCAGTATTTT.

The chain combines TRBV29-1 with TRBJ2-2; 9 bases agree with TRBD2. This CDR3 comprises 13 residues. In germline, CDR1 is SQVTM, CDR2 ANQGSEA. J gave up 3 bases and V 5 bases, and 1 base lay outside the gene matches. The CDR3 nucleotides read TGCAGCGTTTTAGCGGGAGACACCGGGGAGCTGTTTTTT. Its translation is CSVLAGDTGELFF.

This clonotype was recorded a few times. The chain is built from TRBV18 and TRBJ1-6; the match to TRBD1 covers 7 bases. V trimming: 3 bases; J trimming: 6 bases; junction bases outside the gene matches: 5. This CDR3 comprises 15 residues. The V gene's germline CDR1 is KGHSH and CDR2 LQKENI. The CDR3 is CASSPTGSSNSPLHF. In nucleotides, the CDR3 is TGTGCCAGCTCACCGACAGGGAGCAGTAATTCACCCCTCCACTTT.

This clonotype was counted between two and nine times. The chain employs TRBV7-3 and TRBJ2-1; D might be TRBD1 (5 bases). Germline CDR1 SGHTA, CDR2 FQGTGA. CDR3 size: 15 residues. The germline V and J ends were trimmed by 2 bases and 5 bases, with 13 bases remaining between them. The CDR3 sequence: CASSLGQGRNNEQFF. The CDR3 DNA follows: TGTGCCAGCAGCTTAGGCCAGGGAAGGAACAATGAGCAGTTCTTC.

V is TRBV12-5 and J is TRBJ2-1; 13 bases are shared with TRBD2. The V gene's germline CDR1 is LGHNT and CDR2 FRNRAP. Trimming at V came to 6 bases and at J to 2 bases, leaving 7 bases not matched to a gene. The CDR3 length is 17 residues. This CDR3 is CASGPRLAGGTYNEQFF. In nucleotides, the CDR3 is TGTGCTAGTGGCCCCCGACTAGCGGGAGGAACCTACAATGAGCAGTTCTTC.

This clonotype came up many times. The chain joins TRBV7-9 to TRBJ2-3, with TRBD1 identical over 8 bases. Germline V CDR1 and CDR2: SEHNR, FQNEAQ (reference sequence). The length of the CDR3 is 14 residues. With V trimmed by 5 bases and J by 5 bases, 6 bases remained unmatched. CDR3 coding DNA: TGTGCCAGCAGCAGTTCAGGGGGCGGAGATACGCAGTATTTT. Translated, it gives CASSSSGGGDTQYF.

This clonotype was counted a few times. The CDR3 spells CASGLPALIRTGELFF. The CDR3 DNA reads TGTGCTAGTGGTTTGCCCGCCTTGATACGCACCGGGGAGCTGTTTTTT. The gene calls are TRBV12-5 and TRBJ2-2; D ambiguous. The CDR3 has 16 amino acids. Germline values: CDR1 LGHNT, CDR2 FRNRAP. V was trimmed by 2 bases and J by 4 bases, leaving 14 bases between them.

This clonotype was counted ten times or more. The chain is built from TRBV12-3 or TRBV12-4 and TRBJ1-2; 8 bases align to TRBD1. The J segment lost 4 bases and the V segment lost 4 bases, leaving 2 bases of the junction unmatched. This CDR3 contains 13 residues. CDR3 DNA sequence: TGTGCCAGCAGTTCAGGGGGCAGCTATGGCTACACCTTC. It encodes CASSSGGSYGYTF.

The CDR3 here is CSAARQVGGNQPQHF. The DNA of the CDR3 is TGCAGTGCTGCTAGACAGGTCGGAGGCAATCAGCCCCAGCATTTT. The rearrangement links TRBV20-1 to TRBJ1-5, with D possibly being TRBD1 (6 bases). V was pared by 5 bases and J by 2 bases, with 16 bases between. CDR1 is DFQATT and CDR2 is SNEGSKA in the germline V gene (reference sequence). The CDR3 length is 15 residues.

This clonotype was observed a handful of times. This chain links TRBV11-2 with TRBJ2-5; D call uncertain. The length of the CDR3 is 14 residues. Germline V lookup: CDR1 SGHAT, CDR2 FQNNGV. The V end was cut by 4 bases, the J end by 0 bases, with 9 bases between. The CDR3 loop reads CASSYGRNQETQYF. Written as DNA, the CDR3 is TGTGCCAGCAGCTATGGGCGAAACCAAGAGACCCAGTACTTC.

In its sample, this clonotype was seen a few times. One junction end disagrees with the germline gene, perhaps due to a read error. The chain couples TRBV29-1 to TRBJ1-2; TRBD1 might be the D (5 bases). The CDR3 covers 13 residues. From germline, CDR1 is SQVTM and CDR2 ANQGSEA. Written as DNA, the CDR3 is TGCAGCGTTGAGTCCTGGGACGGGGGGGTTCCTTACTTC. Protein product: CSVESWDGGVPYF. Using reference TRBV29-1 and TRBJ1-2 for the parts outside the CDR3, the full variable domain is SAVISQKPSRDICQRGTSLTIQCQVDSQVTMMFWYRQQPGQSLTLIATANQGSEATYESGFVIDKFPISRPNLTFSTLTVSNMSPEDSSIYLCSVESWDGGVPYFGSGTRLTVV.

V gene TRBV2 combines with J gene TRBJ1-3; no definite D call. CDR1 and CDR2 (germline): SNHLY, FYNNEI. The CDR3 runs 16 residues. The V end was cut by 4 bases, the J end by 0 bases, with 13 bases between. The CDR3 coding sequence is TGTGCCAGCAGTGCCCCGACGGGGTCCTCTGGAAACACCATATATTTT. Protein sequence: CASSAPTGSSGNTIYF. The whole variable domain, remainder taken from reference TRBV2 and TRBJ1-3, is EPEVTQTPSHQVTQMGQEVILRCVPISNHLYFYWYRQILGQKVEFLVSFYNNEISEKSEIFDDQFSVERPDGSNFTLKIRSTKLEDSAMYFCASSAPTGSSGNTIYFGEGSWLTVV.

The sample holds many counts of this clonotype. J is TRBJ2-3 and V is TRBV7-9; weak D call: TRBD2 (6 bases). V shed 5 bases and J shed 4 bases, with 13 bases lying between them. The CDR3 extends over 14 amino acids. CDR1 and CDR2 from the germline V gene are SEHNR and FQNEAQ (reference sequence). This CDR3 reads CASSPDSGSDTQYF. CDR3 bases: TGTGCCAGCAGCCCTGATAGCGGATCAGATACGCAGTATTTT.

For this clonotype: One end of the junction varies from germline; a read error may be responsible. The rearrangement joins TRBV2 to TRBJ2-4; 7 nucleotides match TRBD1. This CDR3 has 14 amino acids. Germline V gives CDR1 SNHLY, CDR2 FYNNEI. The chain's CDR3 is CASSEDRDQNIQYF. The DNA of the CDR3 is TGTGCCAGCAGCGAAGACAGGGACCAGAACATTCAGTACTTC. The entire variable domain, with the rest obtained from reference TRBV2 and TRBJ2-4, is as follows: EPEVTQTPSHQVTQMGQEVILRCVPISNHLYFYWYRQILGQKVEFLVSFYNNEISEKSEIFDDQFSVERPDGSNFTLKIRSTKLEDSAMYFCASSEDRDQNIQYFGAGTRLSVL.

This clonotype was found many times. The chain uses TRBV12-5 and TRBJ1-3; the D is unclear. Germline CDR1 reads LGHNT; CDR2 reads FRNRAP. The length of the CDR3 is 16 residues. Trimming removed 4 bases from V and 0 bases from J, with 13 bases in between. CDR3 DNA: TGTGCTAGTGGTTCCGCCCGGTCTCACTCTGGAAACACCATATATTTT. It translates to CASGSARSHSGNTIYF.

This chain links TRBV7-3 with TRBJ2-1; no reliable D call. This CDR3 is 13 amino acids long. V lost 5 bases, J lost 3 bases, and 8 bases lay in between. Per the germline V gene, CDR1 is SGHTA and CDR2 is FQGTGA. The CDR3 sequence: CASSIDGYNEQFF. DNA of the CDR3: TGTGCCAGCAGCATCGACGGCTACAATGAGCAGTTCTTC.

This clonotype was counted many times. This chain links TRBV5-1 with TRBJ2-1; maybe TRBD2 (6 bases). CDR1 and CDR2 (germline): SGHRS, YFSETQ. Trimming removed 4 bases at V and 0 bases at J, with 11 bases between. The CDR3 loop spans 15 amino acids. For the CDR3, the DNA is TGCGCCAGCAGCCCGGCGGGACGCTCCTACAATGAGCAGTTCTTC. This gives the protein CASSPAGRSYNEQFF.

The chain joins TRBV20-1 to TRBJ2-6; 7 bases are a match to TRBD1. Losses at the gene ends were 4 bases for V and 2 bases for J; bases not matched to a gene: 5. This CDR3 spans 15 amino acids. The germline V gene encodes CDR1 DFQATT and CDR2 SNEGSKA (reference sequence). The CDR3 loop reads CSAMDRQTGANVLTF. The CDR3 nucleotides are TGCAGTGCTATGGACAGGCAAACTGGGGCCAACGTCCTGACTTTC.

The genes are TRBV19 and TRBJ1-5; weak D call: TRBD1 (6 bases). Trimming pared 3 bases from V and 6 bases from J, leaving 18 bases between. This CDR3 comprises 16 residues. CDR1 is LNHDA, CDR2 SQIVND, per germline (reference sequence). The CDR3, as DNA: TGTGCCAGTAGTATCGCGCGGGGACAAAGAACTCAGCCCCAGCATTTT. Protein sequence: CASSIARGQRTQPQHF.

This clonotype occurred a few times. The CDR3 DNA follows: TGCGCCAGCAGCGGGGGGACAGGGGTCAATTCACCCCTCCACTTT. Protein sequence: CASSGGTGVNSPLHF. The rearrangement links TRBV5-1 to TRBJ1-6; 10 positions match TRBD1. The V and J ends lost 4 bases and 7 bases, in that order; junction bases with no gene match: 5. Germline values: CDR1 SGHRS, CDR2 YFSETQ. This CDR3 has 15 residues.

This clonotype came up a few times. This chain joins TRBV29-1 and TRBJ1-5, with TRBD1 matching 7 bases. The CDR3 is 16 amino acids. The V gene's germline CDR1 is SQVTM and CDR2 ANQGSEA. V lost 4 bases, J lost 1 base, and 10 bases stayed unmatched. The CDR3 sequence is CSVAPRGGVSNQPQHF. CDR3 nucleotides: TGCAGCGTTGCCCCCAGGGGGGGGGTCAGCAATCAGCCCCAGCATTTT.

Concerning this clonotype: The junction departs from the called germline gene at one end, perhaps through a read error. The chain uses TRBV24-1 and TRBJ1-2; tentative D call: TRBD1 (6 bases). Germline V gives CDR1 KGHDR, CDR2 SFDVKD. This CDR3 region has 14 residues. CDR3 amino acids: CATSDGTTDWGLHF. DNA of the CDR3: TGTGCCACCAGTGATGGGACAACGGACTGGGGCCTACACTTC.

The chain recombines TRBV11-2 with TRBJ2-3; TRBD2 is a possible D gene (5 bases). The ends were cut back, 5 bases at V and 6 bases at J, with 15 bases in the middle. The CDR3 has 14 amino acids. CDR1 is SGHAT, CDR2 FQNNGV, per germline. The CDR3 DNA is TGTGCCAGCAGCCGGGATCGCACGTCCGATACGCAGTATTTT. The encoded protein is CASSRDRTSDTQYF.

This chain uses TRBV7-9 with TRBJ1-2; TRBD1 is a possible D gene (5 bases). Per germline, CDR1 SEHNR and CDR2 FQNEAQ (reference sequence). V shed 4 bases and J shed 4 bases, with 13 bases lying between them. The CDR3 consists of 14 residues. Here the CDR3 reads CASSSEGQIYGYTF. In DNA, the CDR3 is TGTGCCAGCAGCTCCGAGGGGCAAATCTATGGCTACACCTTC. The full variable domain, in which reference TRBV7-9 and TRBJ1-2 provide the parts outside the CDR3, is DTGVSQNPRHKITKRGQNVTFRCDPISEHNRLYWYRQTLGQGPEFLTYFQNEAQLEKSRLLSDRFSAERPKGSFSTLEIQRTEQGDSAMYLCASSSEGQIYGYTFGSGTRLTVV.

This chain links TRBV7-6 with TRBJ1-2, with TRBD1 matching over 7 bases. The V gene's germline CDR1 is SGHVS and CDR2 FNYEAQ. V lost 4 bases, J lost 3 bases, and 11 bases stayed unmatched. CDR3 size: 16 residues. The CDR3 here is CASSSSTGRVDYGYTF. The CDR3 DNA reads TGTGCCAGCAGCTCTTCGACAGGGCGGGTTGACTATGGCTACACCTTC.